The rows below give T cell receptor beta chains drawn from one sample of a study of immune evolution from preneoplasia to lung adenocarcinoma. Profiled with immunoSEQ multiplex PCR; TCRdb holds only in-frame clones, not every one. The sample has about 4,900 clones; 75% to 80% are singletons. The sequencing sample was made of FFPE minimally invasive lung adenocarcinoma tissue. Every receptor here comes from a person aged 60-79 years with lung adenocarcinoma. Both conserved end residues are part of each CDR3.

CASSFGGETDTQYF TRBV28
CASSQDRPSGYTGELFF TRBV4-1
CASSRGAGQGPNNQPQHF TRBV13
CASSWGPRMNTEAFF TRBV5-4
CAISGPAANTGELFF TRBV10-3
CASSQDWGGSGTQYF TRBV4-3
CASSLGGSYNEQFF TRBV7-9
CASSHRDRPGETQYF TRBV7-9
CASSTPTGQGGSPLHF TRBV19
CASSFGGGDTEAFF TRBV27
CASSLDRWGLQFF TRBV11-2
CASSQGQVGEQYF TRBV4-2
CASSDGRALYGYTF TRBV2
CASSPLQGRNTGELFF TRBV18
CASSRLAGGPETQYF TRBV6-5
CASSLTFGGGKEQFF TRBV4-1
CASSYGVRNTEAFF TRBV6-5
CAWSPGWGGAAEQFF TRBV30
CASRDGGRSTDTQYF TRBV5-6
CASSTGTGGSGEQYF TRBV7-9
CASSRSSDSNEKLFF TRBV5-1
CAWSVGAGLQETQYF TRBV30
CASSPSMDSTDTQYF TRBV18
CAWRRQANEKLFF TRBV30
CASSLSPPVGESWTF TRBV28
CASSPGTGVSYEQYF TRBV4-3
CASSDRASTDTQYF TRBV6-4
CASSGGQSLYGYTF TRBV9
CASSYRLGINEKLFF TRBV9
CASIPQGGGDTQYF TRBV28
CSVGGTGAHNYGYTF TRBV29-1
CASSRGGHTYPYNEQFF TRBV14
CASSTGLAGAEQFF TRBV7-2
CASSGGGQGGEQYF TRBV5-1
CASSLVPRVMTEAFF TRBV7-8
CARAGGKTEAFF TRBV19
CSVEEGTGQYF TRBV29-1
CASSQEGGGGLGGANVLTF TRBV4-3
CASKPLHGTGETYEQYF TRBV27
CASSINQGIPGNTIYF TRBV19
CACSLGTDLRAYNSPLHF TRBV30
CASSVAWASYNEQFF TRBV9
CATSSRGGWSGDVQPQHF TRBV15
CASSLVAGPPGEQYF TRBV7-2
CATSSPDRDEAFF TRBV15
CSLSGDTQGTDTQYF TRBV29-1
CASSPGTQNEQFF TRBV7-6
CASRSQGQGVQPQHF TRBV6-1
CASSVGTSGGTGELFF TRBV6-4
CASSSRGGDTEAFF TRBV9